The 3 T cell receptor beta chains listed next were all sequenced from one sample in a study of T cells after yellow fever vaccination. MiXCR, run by TCRdb on the 5' RACE reads, gives a single entry per CDR3 protein. The sample consists of 300,000 to 400,000 distinct CDR3 sequences, approximately 8% of them appearing once. The sequenced sample was PBMCs, obtained about 41 days after the first yellow fever vaccination. The receptors were gathered from a man younger than 30 who received the YFV17D yellow fever vaccine.

Many counts were recorded for this clonotype. The chain carries TRBV4-2 and TRBJ2-7, with D perhaps matching TRBD2 (7 bases). Germline lookup yields CDR1 LGHNA and CDR2 YNFKEQ. The CDR3 covers 14 residues. V was shortened by 1 base and J by 4 bases, with 11 bases between the two germline ends. The CDR3 DNA sequence: TGTGCCAGCAGCCAAGTGGCGGGGGCGTACGAGCAGTACGTC. Its protein product is CASSQVAGAYEQYV.

V usage is TRBV2 and J usage is TRBJ2-5; D gene ambiguous. This CDR3 contains 13 residues. The germline V gene has CDR1 SNHLY and CDR2 FYNNEI. V lost 4 bases and J 2 bases, leaving 8 bases between the germline ends. CDR3 nucleotides: TGTGCCAGCAGTGCTAGTCGGCAAGAGACCCAGTACTTC. Translating it yields CASSASRQETQYF.

The V call is TRBV19, the J call TRBJ2-5; weak D call: TRBD1 (6 bases). The CDR3 totals 13 residues. CDR1 and CDR2 (germline): LNHDA, SQIVND (reference sequence). Trimming took 6 bases from V and 3 from J, leaving 11 bases between them. CDR3 sequence (DNA): TGTGCCAGTAGGACGAACAGGGAAGAGACCCAGTACTTC. This translates into CASRTNREETQYF.